The next 22 T cell receptor beta chains were all read from a single sample in a study of cytomegalovirus exposure and HLA in healthy donors. In the PCR, 60 Vbeta and 13 Jbeta primers were used. Data came from immunoSEQ multiplex PCR; TCRdb stores just in-frame clones and leaves some out. The table has hundreds of thousands of clones, just under 80% seen once. The sample comprised PBMCs. The receptors derive from a boy between 10 and 17 years old in good health and CMV-seronegative.

The rearrangement uses TRBV2 and TRBJ1-2, with TRBD1 as a possible D gene (5 bases). CDR3 length equals 13 residues. V was trimmed by 1 base and J by 13 bases, leaving 16 bases between them. The V gene's germline CDR1 is SNHLY and CDR2 FYNNEI. CDR3: CASSEEGLSTSTF. The CDR3, as DNA: TGTGCCAGCAGTGAAGAGGGACTCTCTACGTCCACCTTC. Drawing the rest from reference TRBV2 and TRBJ1-2, the complete variable domain is EPEVTQTPSHQVTQMGQEVILRCVPISNHLYFYWYRQILGQKVEFLVSFYNNEISEKSEIFDDQFSVERPDGSNFTLKIRSTKLEDSAMYFCASSEEGLSTSTFGSGTRLTVV.

This sequence joins TRBV2 and TRBJ1-6; D is uncertain. This CDR3 has 12 residues. The germline gives CDR1 SNHLY, CDR2 FYNNEI. V was clipped by 4 bases and J by 8 bases, with 6 bases between them. The CDR3 DNA reads as TGTGCCAGCAGTGCGGAGCATTCACCCCTCCACTTT. Its translation: CASSAEHSPLHF.

This rearrangement joins TRBV6-1 to TRBJ1-2; D might be TRBD1 (6 bases). Germline V CDR1 and CDR2: MNHNS, SASEGT. V dropped 5 bases and J dropped 2 bases, with 9 bases sitting between them. The length of the CDR3 is 13 residues. This CDR3 is CASSPDRNYGYTF. The CDR3, as DNA: TGTGCCAGCAGTCCGGACAGAAACTATGGCTACACCTTC.

The chain has TRBV18 and TRBJ2-7; 7 nucleotides align to TRBD1. CDR1 is KGHSH, CDR2 LQKENI, per germline. CDR3 length equals 14 residues. Trimming cost V 1 base and J 3 bases; bases outside gene matches: 3. The CDR3 reads CASSPQGQLYEQYF. CDR3 in DNA: TGTGCCAGCTCACCACAGGGACAGCTCTACGAGCAGTACTTC.

On this clone: The same CDR3 is also encoded by other DNA sequences in this sample. This chain links TRBV9 with TRBJ1-1, with D possibly TRBD1 on 6 matching bases. The CDR3 is 13 amino acids. The V and J ends lost 2 bases and 11 bases respectively, with 16 bases between them. In germline, CDR1 is SGDLS, CDR2 YYNGEE. CDR3 residues: CASSVETGTRAFF. The CDR3 DNA sequence: TGTGCCAGCAGCGTGGAAACAGGGACTAGGGCTTTCTTT. The full variable domain, with the rest looked up from reference TRBV9 and TRBJ1-1, is DSGVTQTPKHLITATGQRVTLRCSPRSGDLSVYWYQQSLDQGLQFLIQYYNGEERAKGNILERFSAQQFPDLHSELNLSSLELGDSALYFCASSVETGTRAFFGQGTRLTVV.

The genes are TRBV18 and TRBJ2-5; 11 nucleotides match TRBD2. Germline lookup yields CDR1 KGHSH and CDR2 LQKENI. The CDR3 has 17 residues. J gave up 0 bases and V 2 bases, and 5 bases lay outside the gene matches. The DNA for the CDR3 is TGTGCCAGCTCACCAGCAACTAGCGGGAGCTACCAAGAGACCCAGTACTTC. It translates to CASSPATSGSYQETQYF.

The J gene is TRBJ1-1, the V gene TRBV11-1; D might be TRBD1 (6 bases). With 8 bases removed from V and 1 base from J, the gap between germline ends came to 14 bases. The length of the CDR3 is 14 residues. Germline V lookup: CDR1 SGHAT, CDR2 FQDESV (reference sequence). This CDR3 reads CASGKQGPNTEAFF. The CDR3 coding sequence is TGTGCCAGCGGAAAACAGGGACCGAACACTGAAGCTTTCTTT.

This clone has only a few counts. This chain connects TRBV5-1 to TRBJ2-7; 9 nucleotides align to TRBD1. Germline CDR1 is SGHRS and CDR2 is YFSETQ. V was clipped by 4 bases and J by 7 bases; unmatched bases: 15. This CDR3 is built from 16 residues. The CDR3 is CASSISLSPGQGEQYF. The CDR3 DNA reads as TGCGCCAGCAGCATCTCCCTATCCCCGGGACAGGGAGAGCAGTACTTC.

The chain couples TRBV29-1 to TRBJ1-1, with TRBD1 matching over 8 bases. Germline loops: CDR1 SQVTM, CDR2 ANQGSEA. The junction had 7 bases not matched to a gene; V was cut back by 6 bases and J by 4 bases. The CDR3 totals 13 residues. CDR3 coding DNA: TGCAGCGTGTGGACAGGGTTTTCCACTGAAGCTTTCTTT. The encoded protein is CSVWTGFSTEAFF.

V usage is TRBV4-1 and J usage is TRBJ2-2; D may be TRBD2 (5 bases). Trimming stripped 1 base from V and 3 bases from J, with 9 bases between. Per germline, CDR1 MGHRA and CDR2 YSYEKL. This CDR3 is 15 amino acids long. In DNA, the CDR3 is TGCGCCAGCAGCCAAGTATTAGCGCACACCGGGGAGCTGTTTTTT. Amino acid sequence: CASSQVLAHTGELFF.

This clone has only one observation. CDR3 protein: CASSDMDISTSGYTF. The CDR3 bases are TGTGCCAGCAGTGACATGGACATATCAACTAGCGGCTACACCTTC. The chain has TRBV2 and TRBJ1-2; weak D call: TRBD1 (5 bases). Germline V gives CDR1 SNHLY, CDR2 FYNNEI. The CDR3 has 15 residues. Trimming took 3 bases from V and 8 from J, leaving 19 bases between them.

The CDR3 here is CSARRAYEQYF. The CDR3 region has the DNA TGCAGTGCTAGACGGGCCTACGAGCAGTACTTC. The chain links TRBV20-1 to TRBJ2-7, with unresolved D. The CDR3 is 11 amino acids. V gave up 2 bases and J gave up 2 bases, with 4 bases separating them. CDR1 and CDR2 from the germline V gene are DFQATT and SNEGSKA (reference sequence).

The rearrangement links TRBV10-3 to TRBJ2-7, with D perhaps TRBD2 (6 bases). CDR3 size: 15 residues. Looked up from germline, CDR1 is ENHRY and CDR2 is SYGVKD. Trimming left V 6 bases short and J 4 bases short, with 19 bases between. The CDR3 nucleotides read TGTGCCATCAGGGAGGCGGGAACTGAACTTTACGAGCAGTACTTC. The encoded protein is CAIREAGTELYEQYF.

This chain links TRBV6-5 with TRBJ2-3, with 7 bases lining up with TRBD2. Trimming cost V 5 bases and J 0 bases; bases outside gene matches: 2. Germline assignment: CDR1 MNHEY and CDR2 SVGAGI. This CDR3 is 14 amino acids long. DNA of the CDR3: TGTGCCAGCAGTCGGACTAGAAGCACAGATACGCAGTATTTT. It is translated as CASSRTRSTDTQYF.

V and J are TRBV30 and TRBJ1-2, with no clear D. The V gene's germline CDR1 is GTSNPN and CDR2 SVGIG (reference sequence). CDR3 length equals 11 residues. The V end was cut by 2 bases, the J end by 4 bases, with 5 bases between. For the CDR3, the DNA is TGTGCCTGGAGTCGTCCCTATGGCTACACCTTC. Protein: CAWSRPYGYTF. Drawing the rest from reference TRBV30 and TRBJ1-2, the complete variable domain is SQTIHQWPATLVQPVGSPLSLECTVEGTSNPNLYWYRQAAGRGLQLLFYSVGIGQISSEVPQNLSASRPQDRQFILSSKKLLLSDSGFYLCAWSRPYGYTFGSGTRLTVV.

This rearrangement joins TRBV6-6 to TRBJ1-1; D may be TRBD1 (5 bases). Germline CDR1 MNHNY, CDR2 SVGAGI (reference sequence). Between the trimmed V and J ends, which lost 0 bases and 4 bases, there was a span of 12 bases. This CDR3 spans 15 amino acids. CDR3 sequence reads: CASSYSARGGTEAFF. The CDR3 nucleotides are TGTGCCAGCAGTTACTCGGCGCGGGGGGGCACTGAAGCTTTCTTT.

The genes are TRBV30 and TRBJ1-5, with D hard to call. Deletions cut 0 bases from V and 6 bases from J, with 9 bases between. Germline V gene sequence: CDR1 GTSNPN, CDR2 SVGIG (reference sequence). CDR3 length: 13 amino acids. Here the CDR3 DNA reads TGTGCCTGGAGTGTCGGGAAAGCTCAGCCCCAGCATTTT. It specifies CAWSVGKAQPQHF.

The chain links TRBV7-8 to TRBJ1-2, with 8 bases lining up with TRBD1. CDR1 SGHVS and CDR2 FQNEAQ come from the germline V gene. With V trimmed by 5 bases and J by 5 bases, 7 bases remained unmatched. The CDR3 spans 14 residues. Here the CDR3 reads CASSERTGSYGYTF. CDR3 nucleotide sequence: TGTGCCAGCAGCGAAAGGACAGGGAGTTATGGCTACACCTTC. The full variable domain, with the rest looked up from reference TRBV7-8 and TRBJ1-2, is GAGVSQSPRYKVAKRGQDVALRCDPISGHVSLFWYQQALGQGPEFLTYFQNEAQLDKSGLPSDRFFAERPEGSVSTLKIQRTQQEDSAVYLCASSERTGSYGYTFGSGTRLTVV.

The chain employs TRBV19 and TRBJ1-1; D perhaps matches TRBD1 (5 bases). In germline, CDR1 is LNHDA, CDR2 SQIVND (reference sequence). V dropped 5 bases and J dropped 6 bases, with 16 bases sitting between them. This CDR3 is built from 14 residues. The CDR3 here is CASSPEGGTAEAFF. CDR3 in DNA: TGTGCCAGTAGTCCCGAGGGAGGGACGGCTGAAGCTTTCTTT.

The rearrangement links TRBV7-8 to TRBJ1-2; 8 positions match TRBD1. The V segment lost 4 bases and the J segment 8 bases; nucleotides outside the gene matches: 3. The CDR3 spans 12 residues. CDR1 and CDR2 from the germline V gene are SGHVS and FQNEAQ. The CDR3 nucleotides read TGTGCCAGCAGCTCAGGGGGCCGGGGCTACACCTTC. It is translated as CASSSGGRGYTF. Full variable domain (missing parts from reference TRBV7-8 and TRBJ1-2): GAGVSQSPRYKVAKRGQDVALRCDPISGHVSLFWYQQALGQGPEFLTYFQNEAQLDKSGLPSDRFFAERPEGSVSTLKIQRTQQEDSAVYLCASSSGGRGYTFGSGTRLTVV.

This clone occurred a few times. The V gene is TRBV4-1, the J gene TRBJ2-7; 11 nucleotides match TRBD2. The V gene's germline CDR1 is MGHRA and CDR2 YSYEKL. The J segment lost 2 bases and the V segment lost 1 base, leaving 16 bases of the junction unmatched. The CDR3 contains 20 residues. CDR3 bases: TGCGCCAGCAGCCAAGCCCCCTATAGCGGGGGGGGAAGACGAACCTACGAGCAGTACTTC. Translated, it gives CASSQAPYSGGGRRTYEQYF.

The chain uses TRBV5-5 and TRBJ2-7; 8 nucleotides align to TRBD1. Per germline, CDR1 SGHKS and CDR2 YYEKEE (reference sequence). The length of the CDR3 is 16 residues. With V trimmed by 5 bases and J by 3 bases, 13 bases remained unmatched. CDR3 nucleotides: TGTGCCAGCAGTTCCACCGGACAGGGACGGGGCTACGAGCAGTACTTC. Amino acids: CASSSTGQGRGYEQYF.